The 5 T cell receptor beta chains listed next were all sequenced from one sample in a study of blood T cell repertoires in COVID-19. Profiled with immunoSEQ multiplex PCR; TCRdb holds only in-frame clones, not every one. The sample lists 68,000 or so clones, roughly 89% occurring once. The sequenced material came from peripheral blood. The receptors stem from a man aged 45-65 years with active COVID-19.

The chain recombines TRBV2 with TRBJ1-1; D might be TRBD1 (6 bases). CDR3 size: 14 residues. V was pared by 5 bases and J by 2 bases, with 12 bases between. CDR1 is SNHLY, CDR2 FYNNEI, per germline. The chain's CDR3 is CASSLQGVNTEAFF. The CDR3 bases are TGTGCCAGCAGTTTACAGGGAGTAAACACTGAAGCTTTCTTT.

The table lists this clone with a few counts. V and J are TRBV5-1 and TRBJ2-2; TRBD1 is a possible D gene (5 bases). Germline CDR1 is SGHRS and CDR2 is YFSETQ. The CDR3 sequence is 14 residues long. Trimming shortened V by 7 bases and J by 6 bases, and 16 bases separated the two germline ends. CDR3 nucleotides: TGCGCCAGCTCAGGGTATACTGTACCCGGGGAGCTGTTTTTT. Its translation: CASSGYTVPGELFF. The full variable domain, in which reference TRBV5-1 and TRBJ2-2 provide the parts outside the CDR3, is KAGVTQTPRYLIKTRGQQVTLSCSPISGHRSVSWYQQTPGQGLQFLFEYFSETQRNKGNFPGRFSGRQFSNSRSEMNVSTLELGDSALYLCASSGYTVPGELFFGEGSRLTVL.

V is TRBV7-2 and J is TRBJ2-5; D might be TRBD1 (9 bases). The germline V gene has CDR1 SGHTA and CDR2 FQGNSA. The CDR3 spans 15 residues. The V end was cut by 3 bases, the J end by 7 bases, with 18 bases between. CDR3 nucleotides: TGTGCCAGCAGCTTTATGGCGGGGGGACAGGGGACCCAGTACTTC. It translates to CASSFMAGGQGTQYF.

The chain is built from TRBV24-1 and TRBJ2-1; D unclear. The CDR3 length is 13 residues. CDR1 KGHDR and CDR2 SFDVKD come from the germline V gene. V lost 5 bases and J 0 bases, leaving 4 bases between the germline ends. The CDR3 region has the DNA TGTGCCACCAGTGGAGGCTCCTACAATGAGCAGTTCTTC. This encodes CATSGGSYNEQFF.

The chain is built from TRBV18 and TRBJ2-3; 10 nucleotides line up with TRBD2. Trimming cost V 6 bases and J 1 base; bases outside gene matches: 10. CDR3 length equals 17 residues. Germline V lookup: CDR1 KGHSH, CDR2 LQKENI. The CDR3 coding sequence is TGTGCCAGCTCTCGCAATACTCTAGCGGGGGGCACAGATACGCAGTATTTT. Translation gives CASSRNTLAGGTDTQYF.